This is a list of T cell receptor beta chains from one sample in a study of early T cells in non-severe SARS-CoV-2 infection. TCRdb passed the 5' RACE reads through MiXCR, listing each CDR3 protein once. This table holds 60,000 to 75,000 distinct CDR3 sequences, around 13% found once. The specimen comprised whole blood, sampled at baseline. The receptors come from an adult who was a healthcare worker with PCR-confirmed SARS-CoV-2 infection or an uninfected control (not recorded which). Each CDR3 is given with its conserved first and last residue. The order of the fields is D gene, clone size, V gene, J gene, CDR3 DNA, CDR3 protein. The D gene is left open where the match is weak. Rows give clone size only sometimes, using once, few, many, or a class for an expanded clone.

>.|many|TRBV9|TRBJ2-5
TGTGCCAGCAGCGTAGGGTCAGGGATCGAGACCCAGTACTTC
CASSVGSGIETQYF
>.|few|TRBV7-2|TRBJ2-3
TGTGCCAGCAGTTGGGGGCCAGGAACAGATACGCAGTATTTT
CASSWGPGTDTQYF
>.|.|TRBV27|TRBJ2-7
TGTGCCAGCAGTTTATCGGACGGACTCTACGAGCAGTACTTC
CASSLSDGLYEQYF
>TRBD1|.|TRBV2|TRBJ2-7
TGTGCCAGCAGTGAACAGAGGGGACAGGGCCCTTACGAGCAGTACTTC
CASSEQRGQGPYEQYF
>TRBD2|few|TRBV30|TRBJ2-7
TGTGCCCTGAAGCGGGAGTACGAGCAGTACTTC
CALKREYEQYF
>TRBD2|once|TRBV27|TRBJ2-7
TGTGCCAGCAGTTTAAGGTCCCCCCGGCAACTAGCGGGAACCTACGAGCAGTACTTC
CASSLRSPRQLAGTYEQYF
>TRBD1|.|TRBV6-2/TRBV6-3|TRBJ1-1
TGTGCCAGCGTGCCCGGGACAGGAGCCCTGGACACTGAAGCTTTCTTT
CASVPGTGALDTEAFF
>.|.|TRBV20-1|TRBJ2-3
TGCAGTGCTAGAGATGGGGGCAGGGAGATTGAAGATACGCAGTATTTT
CSARDGGREIEDTQYF
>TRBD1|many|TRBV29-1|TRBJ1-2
TGCAGCGTTGACGACAGGGGTAATGGCTACACCTTC
CSVDDRGNGYTF
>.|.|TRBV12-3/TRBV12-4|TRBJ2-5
TGTGCCAGCAGTTTCGGCGGGGGCGAAGAGACCCAGTACTTC
CASSFGGGEETQYF
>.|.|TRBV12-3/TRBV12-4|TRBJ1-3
TGTGCCAGCAGTCCGGGCAGGCTTAAAACCCTCTCTGGAAACACCATATATTTT
CASSPGRLKTLSGNTIYF
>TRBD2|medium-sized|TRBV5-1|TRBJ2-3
TGCGCCAGCAGCTTGGATAGCGGGAGGCCCACAGATACGCAGTATTTT
CASSLDSGRPTDTQYF
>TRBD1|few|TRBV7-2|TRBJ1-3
TGTGCCAGCAGCCCCAAACAGGGGACTGGAAACACCATATATTTT
CASSPKQGTGNTIYF
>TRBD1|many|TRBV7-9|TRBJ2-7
TGTGCCAGCAGCTTAGGGACAGGGGGACATCGCTACGAGCAGTACTTC
CASSLGTGGHRYEQYF
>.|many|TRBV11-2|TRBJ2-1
TGTGCCAGCACCTGGAGTGTCTACAATGAGCAGTTCTTC
CASTWSVYNEQFF
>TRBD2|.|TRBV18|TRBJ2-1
TGTGCCAGCTCACCACAGACTAGCGGGAGCTGGTACAATGAGCAGTTCTTC
CASSPQTSGSWYNEQFF
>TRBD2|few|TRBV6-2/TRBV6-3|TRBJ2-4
TGTGCCAGCAGATCCCGGACTAGCCAAGCCAAAAACATTCAGTACTTC
CASRSRTSQAKNIQYF
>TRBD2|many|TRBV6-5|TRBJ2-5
TGTGCCAGCACCAATACGGGGGGAATCCAAGAGACCCAGTACTTC
CASTNTGGIQETQYF
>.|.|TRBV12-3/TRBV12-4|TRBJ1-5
TGTGCCAGCAGCCCTACAAATAATCAGCCCCAGCATTTT
CASSPTNNQPQHF
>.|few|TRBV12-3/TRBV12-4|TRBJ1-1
TGTGCCAGCAGTTCCCGTAGGGACACTGAAGCTTTCTTT
CASSSRRDTEAFF
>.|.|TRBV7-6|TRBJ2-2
TGTGCCAGCAGGTCCCTAGCGATGGGGGAGCTGTTTTTT
CASRSLAMGELFF
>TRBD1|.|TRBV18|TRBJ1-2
TGTGCCAGCTCACCGGGACCAGGGGGCTCTGGCTACACCTTC
CASSPGPGGSGYTF
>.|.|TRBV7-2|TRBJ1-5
TGTGCCAGCAGCTTAAAACGGGATAGCAATCAGCCCCAGCATTTT
CASSLKRDSNQPQHF
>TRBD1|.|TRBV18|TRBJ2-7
TGTGCCAGCTCACCTGGGACAGGGGGCATGTACGAGCAGTACTTC
CASSPGTGGMYEQYF
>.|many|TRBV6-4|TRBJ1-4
TGTGCCAGCAGTGAAGGATCAGGGAGTGAAAAACTGTTTTTT
CASSEGSGSEKLFF
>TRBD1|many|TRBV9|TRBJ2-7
TGTGCCAGCAGCGTAGAAGGGACAGGGGCATACGGGGAGCAGTACTTC
CASSVEGTGAYGEQYF
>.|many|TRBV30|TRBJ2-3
TGTGCCTGGGGCTGGGCAGGCGCAGATACGCAGTATTTT
CAWGWAGADTQYF
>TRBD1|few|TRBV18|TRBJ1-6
TGTGCCAGCTCACTACTATCGGGCAGGGGGAATTCACCCCTCCACTTT
CASSLLSGRGNSPLHF
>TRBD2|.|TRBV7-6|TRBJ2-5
TGTGCCAGCAGCGGAGGGACTAGCGAATTCCAAGAGACCCAGTACTTC
CASSGGTSEFQETQYF
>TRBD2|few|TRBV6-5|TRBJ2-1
TGTGCCAGCAGCCGAATCCAGACTAGCGGGAGTGAGCAGTTCTTC
CASSRIQTSGSEQFF
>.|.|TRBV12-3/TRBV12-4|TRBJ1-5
TGTGCCAGCAGCTTAGGGGGTCAGCCCCAGCATTTT
CASSLGGQPQHF
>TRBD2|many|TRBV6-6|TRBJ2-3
TGTGCCAGCAGCCCCGGAGGGAGGGACACAGATACGCAGTATTTT
CASSPGGRDTDTQYF
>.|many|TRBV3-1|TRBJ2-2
TGTGCCAGCAGCCTACGGTCCCTTTATGGATCCGGGGAGCTGTTTTTT
CASSLRSLYGSGELFF
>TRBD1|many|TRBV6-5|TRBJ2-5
TGTGCCAGCAGTTCCAGGACAGGGCGAGAGACCCAGTACTTC
CASSSRTGRETQYF
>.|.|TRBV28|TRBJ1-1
TGTGCCAGCAGATTCAGGGAAACTGAAGCTTTCTTT
CASRFRETEAFF
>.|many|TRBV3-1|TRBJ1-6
TGTGCCAGCAGCCAAGTGGGGGGGAATTCACCCCTCCACTTT
CASSQVGGNSPLHF
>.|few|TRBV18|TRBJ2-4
TGTGCCAGCTCACCGCAGGGGGAGGACATTCAGTACTTC
CASSPQGEDIQYF
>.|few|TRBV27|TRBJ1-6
TGTGCCAGCAACACAGGTTACGGACTGAATAATTCACCCCTCCACTTT
CASNTGYGLNNSPLHF
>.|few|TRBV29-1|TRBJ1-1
TGCAGCGTTGTTGCGGGGGGCACTGAAGCTTTCTTT
CSVVAGGTEAFF
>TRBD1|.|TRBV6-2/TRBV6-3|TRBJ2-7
TGTGCCAGCAGCGCAGGGGGATCCTACGAGCAGTACTTC
CASSAGGSYEQYF
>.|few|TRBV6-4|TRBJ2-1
TGTGCCAGCAGTGAAAGAGGGGAGGACAATGAGCAGTTCTTC
CASSERGEDNEQFF
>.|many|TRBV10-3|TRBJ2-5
TGTGCCATCAGTGGGGGCCTTCTAGAGACCCAGTACTTC
CAISGGLLETQYF